These T cell receptor beta chains were read from a single sample in a study of cytotoxic CD8 clonotypes in ibrutinib-treated CLL. Using immunoSEQ multiplex PCR, the repertoire was profiled, and TCRdb retains in-frame clones only, with some absent. The profile shows tens of thousands of clones, roughly 57% of them singletons. The sample was PBMCs, taken before ibrutinib treatment. The receptors stem from a human donor with chronic lymphocytic leukemia. CDR3s include the opening cysteine and the closing phenylalanine or tryptophan. The D gene is left open where the match is weak. The listing skips clone size in some rows; elsewhere it reads once, few, many or a size class.

v_call	clone_size	d_call	cdr3_length	j_call	cdr3_nt	cdr3_aa
TRBV5-1	-	-	15	TRBJ2-3	TGCGCCAGCAGGGGCACCCTAAGTGGTACAGATACGCAGTATTTT	CASRGTLSGTDTQYF
TRBV2	-	-	14	TRBJ1-3	TGTGCCAGCAGTGAACAGGGTTGGGGAAACACCATATATTTT	CASSEQGWGNTIYF
TRBV18	-	TRBD1	14	TRBJ1-2	TGTGCCAGCTCACCACCGCTAACAGGGGAAGGCTACACCTTC	CASSPPLTGEGYTF
TRBV25-1	few	TRBD1	17	TRBJ2-1	TGTGCCAGCAGCCTAGGACAGGGGCCGGTTTCCTACAATGAGCAGTTCTTC	CASSLGQGPVSYNEQFF
TRBV27	-	TRBD1	16	TRBJ1-6	TGTGCCAGCAGTCCCTGGACAGGGTTGGATAATTCACCCCTCCACTTT	CASSPWTGLDNSPLHF
TRBV7-2	-	-	17	TRBJ2-6	TGTGCCAGCAGCAGTGCCGGACGACAAAGTCGGGCCAACGTCCTGACTTTC	CASSSAGRQSRANVLTF
TRBV4-1	-	TRBD1	14	TRBJ1-4	TGCGCCAGCAGCCAAGGACAGGGTACGGAAAAACTGTTTTTT	CASSQGQGTEKLFF
TRBV7-8	few	-	11	TRBJ1-6	TGTGCCAGCAGCTCGAATTCACCCCTCCACTTT	CASSSNSPLHF
TRBV10-2	-	TRBD1	12	TRBJ2-7	TGCGCCAGCGGGGGACAGCTTTACGAGCAGTACTTC	CASGGQLYEQYF
TRBV19	-	-	13	TRBJ1-1	TGTGCCAGTAGTTTACAGGCGGGAACTGAAGCTTTCTTT	CASSLQAGTEAFF
TRBV5-1	-	TRBD1	15	TRBJ2-2	TGCGCCAGCAGCTTTGGGACAGGACGGGTCGGGGAGCTGTTTTTT	CASSFGTGRVGELFF
TRBV11-2	-	-	14	TRBJ1-1	TGTGCCAGCAGCTTATCTTACGAGAACACTGAAGCTTTCTTT	CASSLSYENTEAFF
TRBV5-1	medium-sized	TRBD1	16	TRBJ2-3	TGCGCCAGCAGCGAAGGACAGGGAATGAGCACAGATACGCAGTATTTT	CASSEGQGMSTDTQYF
TRBV25-1	-	-	12	TRBJ2-1	TGTGCCAGCAGTGCCCGTCGGAAGGAGCAGTTCTTC	CASSARRKEQFF
TRBV5-4	few	-	13	TRBJ1-2	TGTGCCAGCACCCCGGACAGTATCTATGGCTACACCTTC	CASTPDSIYGYTF
TRBV2	few	TRBD1	13	TRBJ1-1	TGTGCCAGCAGCGACAGGGAAGACACTGAAGCTTTCTTT	CASSDREDTEAFF
TRBV7-3	few	-	14	TRBJ2-7	TGTGCCAGCAGGGCTGGGGGTCCTCTCTGCGAGCAGTACTTC	CASRAGGPLCEQYF
TRBV6-6	-	TRBD2	13	TRBJ2-1	TGTGCCAGCGCAAGCGGGACCTACAATGAGCAGTTCTTC	CASASGTYNEQFF
TRBV18	few	-	13	TRBJ2-7	TGTGCCAGCTCACCCCATGTGGGGGACGAGCAGTACTTC	CASSPHVGDEQYF
TRBV19	-	-	13	TRBJ2-4	TGTGCCAGTAGTATAGATCGCCAAAACATTCAGTACTTC	CASSIDRQNIQYF
TRBV27	-	-	13	TRBJ2-5	TGTGCCAGCAGTTTAGCGGGATTTGAGACCCAGTACTTC	CASSLAGFETQYF
TRBV11-2	few	TRBD2	14	TRBJ2-7	TGTGCCAGCAGCTTAGCCGGGAGGTTCTACGAGCAGTACTTC	CASSLAGRFYEQYF
TRBV5-4	-	-	11	TRBJ1-2	TGTGCCAGCAGCTTGGAGACCGTTCACTCCTTC	CASSLETVHSF
TRBV7-6	-	-	12	TRBJ2-2	TGTGCCAGCAGCCCCGGATTCTTGGAGCTGTTTTTT	CASSPGFLELFF
TRBV5-1	-	-	15	TRBJ2-1	TGCGCCAGCAGTGGGGCGATGGACTATGCGAATGAGCAGTTCTTC	CASSGAMDYANEQFF
TRBV6-5	few	-	12	TRBJ2-7	TGTGCCAGCAGTTACAGGGGATACGAGCAGTACTTC	CASSYRGYEQYF
TRBV2	-	-	14	TRBJ2-7	TGTGCCAGCAGTGATCCCCCGGGGATCGATGAGCAGTACTTC	CASSDPPGIDEQYF
TRBV28	-	-	13	TRBJ1-2	TGTGCCGCAGAAAGGGGCCGGAGGTATGGCTACACCTTC	CAAERGRRYGYTF
TRBV7-6	-	-	14	TRBJ2-1	TGTGCCAGCAGCTTACACGAATCCTACAATGAGCAGTTCTTC	CASSLHESYNEQFF
TRBV30	-	TRBD1	14	TRBJ2-5	TGTGCCTGGAGTGTACTAGGGGGCGACGGGACCCAGTACTTC	CAWSVLGGDGTQYF
TRBV19	-	-	16	TRBJ1-3	TGTGCCAGTGCCCTCGGGGGCCAGTTCTCTGGAAACACCATATATTTT	CASALGGQFSGNTIYF
TRBV5-4	once	-	12	TRBJ2-3	TGTGCCAGCAGCTTGGGGGAGTATACGCAGTATTTT	CASSLGEYTQYF
TRBV5-1	-	TRBD1	16	TRBJ2-2	TGCGCCAGCAGCAAAGGGGGCCCAACTCACACCGGGGAGCTGTTTTTT	CASSKGGPTHTGELFF
TRBV6-1	-	TRBD1	15	TRBJ2-5	TGTGCCAGCAGTGCCCAGACAGGGGGCGAGGAGACCCAGTACTTC	CASSAQTGGEETQYF
TRBV7-8	-	-	16	TRBJ2-7	TGTGCCAGCAGCTTAGGCGGAGGGGTAGGCACCTACGAGCAGTACTTC	CASSLGGGVGTYEQYF
TRBV19	-	TRBD2	15	TRBJ2-5	TGTGCCAGCAGCCCCGGTTGGGGGGAGGGGGAGACCCAGTACTTC	CASSPGWGEGETQYF
TRBV7-9	few	-	14	TRBJ1-5	TGTGCCAGCAGTGAGGGGGTGAGTAATCAGCCCCAGCATTTT	CASSEGVSNQPQHF
TRBV29-1	-	TRBD1	19	TRBJ2-6	TGCAGCGTTGAAGCATGGGACAGGGGGCCCAATACTGGGGCCAACGTCCTGACTTTC	CSVEAWDRGPNTGANVLTF
TRBV9	few	-	13	TRBJ2-3	TGTGCCAGCAGCGCTATACTCACAGATACGCAGTATTTT	CASSAILTDTQYF
TRBV5-1	-	-	14	TRBJ1-4	TGCGCCAGCAGCTTGGGCAGGGTCGAGGAAAAACTGTTTTTT	CASSLGRVEEKLFF
TRBV7-9	-	TRBD1	14	TRBJ2-5	TGTGCCAGCAGCGGAAGACAGGGACAAGAGACCCAGTACTTC	CASSGRQGQETQYF
TRBV7-2	-	TRBD2	13	TRBJ2-7	TGTGCCAGCAGCTATGGACTAGCGGGAGTCCACGCCTTC	CASSYGLAGVHAF
TRBV7-2	-	-	13	TRBJ2-1	TGTGCCAGCAGAGTGAGAGGGTTCAATGAGCAGTTCTTC	CASRVRGFNEQFF
TRBV19	-	-	13	TRBJ1-5	TGTGCCAGTAGCCTCGACCTTAATCAGCCCCAGCATTTT	CASSLDLNQPQHF
TRBV7-8	once	TRBD2	15	TRBJ2-5	TGTGCCAGCAGCTCCCAAGGGACTACCCAAGAGACCCAGTACTTC	CASSSQGTTQETQYF
TRBV6-1	-	-	15	TRBJ1-2	TGTGCCAGCAGTGAATGGCCCAACCGGGACTATGGCTACACCTTC	CASSEWPNRDYGYTF
TRBV5-1	once	TRBD1	14	TRBJ2-1	TGCGCCAGCAGCTTGGGGACAGGGTACAATGAGCAGTTCTTC	CASSLGTGYNEQFF
TRBV27	-	-	10	TRBJ2-1	TGTGCCAGCAGTTTCGGTGAGCAGTTCTTC	CASSFGEQFF
TRBV5-5	-	-	14	TRBJ1-3	TGTGCCAGCAGCTTATCCCCAGGAGGAAACACCATATATTTT	CASSLSPGGNTIYF
TRBV7-8	few	TRBD2	16	TRBJ2-5	TGTGCCAGCAGCAACAACAGGGGACTAGCCCGAGAGACCCAGTACTTC	CASSNNRGLARETQYF
TRBV29-1	-	TRBD2	16	TRBJ2-1	TGCAGCGTTGAGCCCACTAGCGGGAGGGCCTTCAATGAGCAGTTCTTC	CSVEPTSGRAFNEQFF